The TCR beta chain described here comes from a study of T cell repertoires in cytomegalovirus infection. As for the study in general: It was recently identified HLA-C-restricted and well-studied HLA-B-restricted CMV epitopes that the study used. Public TCR beta signature analysis indicated the presence of both CMV infection and matching HLA type. Notes on the study in general: Cumulated frequencies of public TCR beta families served to identify carriers of CMV plus the relevant HLA. CMV-specific TCR beta clonotypes restricted by HLA-C were the ones dominating the ex vivo response.

One entry per CDR3 protein results from TCRdb running MiXCR on the reads. The sample shows about 920,000 distinct CDR3 sequences, approximately 31% of them seen only once. About this clonotype itself: What it recognizes is unknown.

V gave up 5 bases and J gave up 1 base, with 17 bases separating them. Germline loops: CDR1 PRHDT, CDR2 FYEKMQ (reference sequence). CDR3 length: 16 amino acids. The input for sequencing was cultured CD8+ T cells from PBMCs, taken from culture after CMV antigen stimulation. This chain connects TRBV13 to TRBJ1-1; tentatively, D is TRBD1 (6 bases). This receptor was obtained from a human donor in good health (CMV status not recorded). Some clones in this sample may be carry-over from other donors' samples. CDR3 in amino acids: CASSIEGGGWNTEAFF. The CDR3 region has the DNA TGTGCCAGCAGCATCGAAGGCGGGGGCTGGAACACTGAAGCTTTCTTT.